This is a list of T cell receptor beta chains from one sample in a study of OX40 agonist ivuxolimab in advanced cancers. The repertoire was sequenced with immunoSEQ multiplex PCR; TCRdb's copy has only in-frame clones and lacks some. Found here are some 70,000 clones, about 90% of them singletons; the top ten hold approximately 0.32%. Sequenced here: CD4+ or CD8+ T cells sorted from blood, sampled in a trial of the OX40 agonist ivuxolimab. The receptors come from an adult with an advanced solid tumor such as melanoma, head and neck, liver or kidney cancer. Each CDR3 is given with its conserved first and last residue. The D gene is left open where the match is weak. Clone size appears in some rows only: once, few, many, or a class for an expanded clone.

clone size	D gene	V gene	J gene	CDR3 DNA	CDR3 protein
few	TRBD2	TRBV5-8	TRBJ2-3	TGTGCCAGCAGCTTTGGGGCTAGCGGGAGGCGGGGCACAGATACGCAGTATTTT	CASSFGASGRRGTDTQYF
-	-	TRBV19	TRBJ1-1	TGTGCCAGTAGTATTTGGGCAGCGAACACTGAAGCTTTCTTT	CASSIWAANTEAFF
-	TRBD1	TRBV11-2	TRBJ2-3	TGTGCCAGCAGCGCCCCTTCTGGGACAGTTGGCACAGATACGCAGTATTTT	CASSAPSGTVGTDTQYF
-	TRBD2	TRBV10-1	TRBJ2-3	TGCGCCAGCAGTGAGCCTAGCGGGGGATCCGGTTCGGGGACGCAGTATTTT	CASSEPSGGSGSGTQYF
-	TRBD2	TRBV7-3	TRBJ2-1	TGTGCCAGCAGCTACCCGGGACTAGCGGGCCTTCGGTACAATGAGCAGTTCTTC	CASSYPGLAGLRYNEQFF
-	-	TRBV14	TRBJ2-5	TGTGCCAGCAGCCAAGATCTTGTCTCTCAAGAGACCCAGTACTTC	CASSQDLVSQETQYF
-	TRBD2	TRBV15	TRBJ2-7	TGTGCCACCAGCGTCCCGGGGGGAGCCTCTGACTACGAGCAGTACTTC	CATSVPGGASDYEQYF
-	-	TRBV6-1	TRBJ2-2	TGTGCCAGCAGACACAGAACCACGAACACCGGGGAGCTGTTTTTT	CASRHRTTNTGELFF
-	-	TRBV7-9	TRBJ2-7	TGTGCCAGCAGCTCAAGCGAGAGGGAAGGAACCTACGAGCAGTACTTC	CASSSSEREGTYEQYF
-	TRBD2	TRBV19	TRBJ2-2	TGTGCCAGTATGAACGAAGCGGGAGTCTCCGGGGAGCTGTTTTTT	CASMNEAGVSGELFF
-	TRBD1	TRBV4-2	TRBJ1-5	TGTGCCAGCAGCCGCGGACAGGGAGGAGGCCAGCCCCAGCATTTT	CASSRGQGGGQPQHF
-	-	TRBV5-4	TRBJ1-1	TGTGCCAGCAGCTTGGTGAGCAGAGCGAACACTGAAGCTTTCTTT	CASSLVSRANTEAFF
-	TRBD1	TRBV28	TRBJ1-5	TGTGCCAGCAGTCTCGACAGGGGACCACTGCAGCCCCAGCATTTT	CASSLDRGPLQPQHF
-	-	TRBV21-1	TRBJ1-2	TGTGCCAGCAGCACCCCAGGTATTGGGGAGGGAATAGGCTATGGCTACACCTTC	CASSTPGIGEGIGYGYTF
-	TRBD2	TRBV27	TRBJ2-1	TGTGCCAGCACACAGCGGGAGGGTGTCGATGAGCAGTTCTTC	CASTQREGVDEQFF
-	TRBD2	TRBV15	TRBJ2-1	TGTGCCACCAGCAGAGACCCGGGACTAGCGGGCGCAGAGCAGTTCTTC	CATSRDPGLAGAEQFF
-	TRBD2	TRBV18	TRBJ2-1	TGTGCCAGCTCACTCGAGCGGGAGCGGGTCAATGAGCAGTTCTTC	CASSLERERVNEQFF